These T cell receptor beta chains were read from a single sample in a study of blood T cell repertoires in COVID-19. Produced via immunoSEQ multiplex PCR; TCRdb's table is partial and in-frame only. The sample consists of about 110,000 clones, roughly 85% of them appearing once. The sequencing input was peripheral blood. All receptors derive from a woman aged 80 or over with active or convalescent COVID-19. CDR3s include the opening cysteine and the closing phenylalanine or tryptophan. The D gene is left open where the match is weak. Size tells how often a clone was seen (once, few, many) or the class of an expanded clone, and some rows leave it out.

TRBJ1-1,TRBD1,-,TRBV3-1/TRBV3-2,TGTGCCAGCAGTCAGGGGGCTACGGGGACTGAAGCTTTCTTT,CASSQGATGTEAFF
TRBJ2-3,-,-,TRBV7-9,TGTGCCAGCAGCTTAGTTGCGGGGACCACAGATACGCAGTATTTT,CASSLVAGTTDTQYF
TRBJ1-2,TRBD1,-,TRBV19,TGTGCCAGTAGTACTAAGCCGGGACAGGGGCTTAACTATGGCTACACCTTC,CASSTKPGQGLNYGYTF
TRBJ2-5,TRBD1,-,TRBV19,TGTGCCAGTAGTGTTGGGACAGGGAGAAAAGAGACCCAGTACTTC,CASSVGTGRKETQYF
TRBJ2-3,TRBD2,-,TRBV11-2,TGTGCCAGCAGCTCGCGGGGGGGCACAGATACGCAGTATTTT,CASSSRGGTDTQYF
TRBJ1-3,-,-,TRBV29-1,TGCAGCGTTGAGGCCGGACAGCAGAGCTCTGGAAACACCATATATTTT,CSVEAGQQSSGNTIYF
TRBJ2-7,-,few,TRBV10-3,TGTGCCATCGCTATGTCGGGGAGATCATACGGCTCCTACGAGCAGTACTTC,CAIAMSGRSYGSYEQYF
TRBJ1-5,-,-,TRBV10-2,TGCGCCAGCACAGCGACCCATAGCAATCAGCCCCAGCATTTT,CASTATHSNQPQHF
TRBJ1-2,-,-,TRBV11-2,TGTGCCAGCAGCTCCTCCGGGGGGCGCAACTATGGCTACACCTTC,CASSSSGGRNYGYTF
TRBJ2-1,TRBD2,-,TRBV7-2,TGTGCCAGCAGCTTATCGCTAGCGGGAGGGGTTGAGCAGTTCTTC,CASSLSLAGGVEQFF
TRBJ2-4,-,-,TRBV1,TGCACCAGCAGGCCTCATCTAGCGGAGCATAGCAGGACCAAAAACATTCAGTACTTC,CTSRPHLAEHSRTKNIQYF
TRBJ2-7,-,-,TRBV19,TGTGCCAGTAGTATAAGGGCAGATGGAGGGTACGAGCAGTACTTC,CASSIRADGGYEQYF
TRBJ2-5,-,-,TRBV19,TGTGCCAGTAGGTCCCAGGGAGAGACCCAGTACTTC,CASRSQGETQYF
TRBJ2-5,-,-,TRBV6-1,TGTGCCAGCAGTGAACAGGGGGTTGGGGGGGAGACCCAGTACTTC,CASSEQGVGGETQYF
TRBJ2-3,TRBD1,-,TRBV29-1,TGCAGCGTTACTGGGACAGGACGAGATACGCAGTATTTT,CSVTGTGRDTQYF
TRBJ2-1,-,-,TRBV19,TGTGCCAGTAGTATGACTAGTTTGGGTGAGCAGTTCTTC,CASSMTSLGEQFF
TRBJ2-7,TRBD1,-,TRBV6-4,TGTGCCAGCAGTGACCGAAGGGACAGGGGCCACTACGAGCAGTACTTC,CASSDRRDRGHYEQYF
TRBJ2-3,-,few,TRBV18,TGTGCCAGCTCAGCCGGGATTAGATCGCAGTATTTT,CASSAGIRSQYF
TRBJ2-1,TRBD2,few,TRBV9,TGTGCCAGCAGCGTAGCCGGGAGGGATTACAATGAGCAGTTCTTC,CASSVAGRDYNEQFF
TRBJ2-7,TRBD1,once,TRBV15,TGTGCCACCAGCAGAGAACAGGGGAGCTCCTACGAGCAGTACTTC,CATSREQGSSYEQYF
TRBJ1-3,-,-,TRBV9,TGTGCCAGCAGCCCCTACCCTATCTCTGGAAACACCATATATTTT,CASSPYPISGNTIYF
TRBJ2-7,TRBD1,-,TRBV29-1,TGCAGCGTTGAGGTCGACAGGGGATCTCACTACGAGCAGTACTTC,CSVEVDRGSHYEQYF
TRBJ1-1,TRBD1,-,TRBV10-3,TGTGCCATCAGGGATGGGACAGTCAACACTGAAGCTTTCTTT,CAIRDGTVNTEAFF
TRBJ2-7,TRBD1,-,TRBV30,TGTGCCTGGAGTGGACAGGGCTACGAGCAGTACTTC,CAWSGQGYEQYF
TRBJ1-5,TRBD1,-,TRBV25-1,TGTGCCAGCAGTCCCGGGACAGGCAATCAGTCCCAGCATTTT,CASSPGTGNQSQHF
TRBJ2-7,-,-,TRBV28,TGTGCCAGCAGCCCCGTGCGGGCGGATTGGACCTACGAGCAGTACTTC,CASSPVRADWTYEQYF
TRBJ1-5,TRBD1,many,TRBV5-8,TGTGCCAGCAGGGAAAAGACAGGGGGCTGGGGAAGTCAGCCCCAGCATTTT,CASREKTGGWGSQPQHF
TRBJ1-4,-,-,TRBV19,TGTGCCAGTAGTATCCGGGCAACTAATGAAAAACTGTTTTTT,CASSIRATNEKLFF
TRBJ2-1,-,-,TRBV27,TGTGCCAGCAGTTTTGATTTTGCGGGATTATACAATGAGCAGTTCTTC,CASSFDFAGLYNEQFF
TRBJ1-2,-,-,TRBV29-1,TGCAGCGTTGTAAGTTCGGTCGTTAACTATGGCTACACCTTC,CSVVSSVVNYGYTF
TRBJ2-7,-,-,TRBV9,TGTGCCAGCAGCGTAGGGAAAGGAGCTCCCTCCTACGAGCAGTACTTC,CASSVGKGAPSYEQYF
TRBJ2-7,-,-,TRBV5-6,TGTGCCAGCAGCTCTGACTTCTACGAGCAGTACTTC,CASSSDFYEQYF
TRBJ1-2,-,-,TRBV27,TGTACCAGCAGTCAGGGGCATGGCTACACCTTC,CTSSQGHGYTF
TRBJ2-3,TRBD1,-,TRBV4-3,TGCGCCAGCAGCCGGGACAGGGGGATGGGAGATACGCAGTATTTT,CASSRDRGMGDTQYF
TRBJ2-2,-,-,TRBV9,TGTGCCAGCAGCGACAGGGTGGGCACCGGGGAGCTGTTTTTT,CASSDRVGTGELFF
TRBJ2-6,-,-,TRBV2,TGTGCCAGCAGGGAAACCGCCTCGGGGGATCCCAGCTCTGGGGCCAACGTCCTGACTTTC,CASRETASGDPSSGANVLTF
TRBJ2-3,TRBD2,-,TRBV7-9,TGTGCCAGCAGCTTAGGTCTGGCTAGCGGGAAGGGGGCAGATACGCAGTATTTT,CASSLGLASGKGADTQYF
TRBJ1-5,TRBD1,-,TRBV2,TGTGCCAGCGGGGACAGGGCTTCTCAGCCCCAGCATTTT,CASGDRASQPQHF
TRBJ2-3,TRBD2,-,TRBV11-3,TGTGCCAGCAGCTTAGGGCGACTAGCGGGAGAGTGGACAGATACGCAGTATTTT,CASSLGRLAGEWTDTQYF
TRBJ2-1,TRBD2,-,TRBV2,TGTGCCAGCAGTGGGCTAGCGGGTCATGCTAGTGAGCAGTTCTTC,CASSGLAGHASEQFF
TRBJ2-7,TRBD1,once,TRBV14,TGTGCCAGCAGCCAAGATGGCAGGGGGCTACCCTACGAGCAGTACTTC,CASSQDGRGLPYEQYF
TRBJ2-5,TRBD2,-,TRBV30,TGTGCCTGGAGTGTAGGAGTAGCGGGAGGCGGCGAGACCCAGTACTTC,CAWSVGVAGGGETQYF
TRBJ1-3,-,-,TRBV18,TGTGCCAGCTCACCTATGGAGTCTGGAAACACCATATATTTT,CASSPMESGNTIYF
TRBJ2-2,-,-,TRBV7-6,TGTGCCAGCAGCCCCCACCCGTCTAGTTCTGACACCGGGGAGCTGTTTTTT,CASSPHPSSSDTGELFF
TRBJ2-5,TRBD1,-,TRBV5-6,TGTGCCAGCAGCTTGGATCGGACAGGGGTTTCCAAGGAAGAGACCCAGTACTTC,CASSLDRTGVSKEETQYF
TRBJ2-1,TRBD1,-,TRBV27,TGTGCCAGCAGTTTACGAGCAGGGGGTGAGCAGTTCTTC,CASSLRAGGEQFF